The present TCR beta chain was sequenced within a study of cytomegalovirus exposure and HLA in healthy donors. Study findings and constraints: Associated with cytomegalovirus, according to the listing, were 150 to 200 TCR beta chains. In an earlier analysis, productive rearrangement rates for most beta V segments clustered near 90% or 30%.

As concerns this clone: Its target is not known.

In the PCR, 60 Vbeta and 13 Jbeta primers were used. As originally analysed: An analysis that came later counted some 81 million unique TCR beta chains, 9 million to 12 million shared. The data were produced by immunoSEQ multiplex PCR, yet TCRdb's version contains in-frame clones alone and is incomplete. Clonal size and the V and J genes are those of that table, whereas D and trimming came from the DNA. The repertoire table contains tens of thousands of clones. The V gene's germline CDR1 is SQVTM and CDR2 ANQGSEA. CDR3 length equals 11 residues. V was clipped by 6 bases and J by 7 bases, with 10 bases between them.

Sequenced material: PBMCs. The rearrangement links TRBV29-1 to TRBJ2-1; TRBD2 is a possible D gene (5 bases). The sequence was collected from a male donor in good health and CMV-seronegative. In nucleotides, the CDR3 is TGCAGCGTGCGGGCCCCAAATGAGCAGTTCTTC. This gives the protein CSVRAPNEQFF.